A single sample gave rise to the 8 T cell receptor beta chains below, sequenced in a study of blood T cell repertoires in COVID-19 (TCRdb year 2020). Receptor amplification or capture employed the immunoSEQ multiplex PCR assay. Imported from immuneACCESS, the table was reduced by TCRdb to in-frame sequences with V and J called. These copies leave out some clones; in studies compared against another copy, an unresolved V gene accounts for under half, and the cause of the remainder is not known. The sample yields nearly 350,000 clones; about 93% were counted once. About 3.5% of the sample rests with the top ten. What was sequenced was peripheral blood. The receptors were sampled from a woman aged 18 to 35 who had recovered from COVID-19.

The chain employs TRBV4-1 and TRBJ2-2; 16 bases are a match to TRBD2. The J segment lost 6 bases and the V segment lost 3 bases, leaving 4 bases of the junction unmatched. CDR3 length: 17 amino acids. CDR1 and CDR2 from the germline V gene are MGHRA and YSYEKL. The CDR3 is CASSQGLAGGPPGELFF. The CDR3 DNA is TGCGCCAGCAGCCAGGGACTAGCGGGAGGGCCTCCCGGGGAGCTGTTTTTT.

V and J are TRBV24-1 and TRBJ1-2; TRBD1 agrees at 8 bases. This CDR3 comprises 14 residues. Germline values: CDR1 KGHDR, CDR2 SFDVKD. The trim removed 7 bases at V and 4 bases at J, leaving 7 bases unmatched. The DNA of the CDR3 is TGTGCCACCAGCCTTCGGGACAGGAGCTATGGCTACACCTTC. The encoded protein is CATSLRDRSYGYTF.

This clone was observed once. The rearrangement joins TRBV4-3 to TRBJ2-1, with 8 nucleotides matching TRBD2. J gave up 5 bases and V 2 bases, and 11 bases lay outside the gene matches. The CDR3 sequence is 17 residues long. Germline V lookup: CDR1 LGHNA, CDR2 YSLEER. The CDR3 spells CASSQRRPSGFHNEQFF. The CDR3 DNA reads as TGCGCCAGCAGCCAACGTCGGCCTAGCGGGTTCCACAATGAGCAGTTCTTC.

The J gene is TRBJ2-1, the V gene TRBV5-1; 7 bases match TRBD2. V was pared by 6 bases and J by 2 bases, with 8 bases of the junction left unmatched. The CDR3 runs 15 residues. The germline V gene has CDR1 SGHRS and CDR2 YFSETQ. As DNA, the CDR3 is TGCGCCAGCAAAATTTCAGGACTAGCCTACAATGAGCAGTTCTTC. Protein sequence: CASKISGLAYNEQFF.

This sequence joins TRBV5-6 and TRBJ2-3, with D unresolved. Germline loops: CDR1 SGHDT, CDR2 YYEEEE. The CDR3 loop spans 11 amino acids. The V end lost 2 bases, the J end lost 4 bases, and 2 bases lay between the germline ends. The CDR3 spells CASSFADTQYF. CDR3 DNA sequence: TGTGCCAGCAGCTTCGCAGATACGCAGTATTTT.

The V gene is TRBV6-2 or TRBV6-3, the J gene TRBJ2-7, with D tentatively TRBD1 (5 bases). The CDR3 spans 17 residues. The germline V gene encodes CDR1 MNHEY and CDR2 SVGEGT. V dropped 0 bases and J dropped 2 bases, with 17 bases sitting between them. CDR3 DNA: TGTGCCAGCAGTTACTCGGATCTGGGGCGGCGGCCCTACGAGCAGTACGTC. Protein product: CASSYSDLGRRPYEQYV.

The chain links TRBV25-1 to TRBJ1-2, with 7 bases identical to TRBD1. Per germline, CDR1 MGHDK and CDR2 SYGVNS. This CDR3 spans 15 amino acids. The V segment lost 7 bases and the J segment 0 bases; nucleotides outside the gene matches: 8. The DNA for the CDR3 is TGTGCCAGCAAAGAGACAGGGCTAGCTAACTATGGCTACACCTTC. As protein: CASKETGLANYGYTF.

The J gene is TRBJ2-7, the V gene TRBV6-6, with 7 nucleotides matching TRBD1. The V and J ends lost 2 bases and 1 base, in that order; junction bases with no gene match: 5. Germline CDR1 reads MNHNY; CDR2 reads SVGAGI (reference sequence). The CDR3 covers 15 residues. In DNA, the CDR3 is TGTGCCAGCAGTTACGGGACAGTGGGGTCCTACGAGCAGTACGTC. Amino acid sequence: CASSYGTVGSYEQYV.